What follows are 24 T cell receptor beta chains derived from one specimen sequenced in a study of Ad26.COV2.S vaccination and SARS-CoV-2 variants. Sequencing used immunoSEQ multiplex PCR; TCRdb keeps in-frame clones, though not all of them. This sample yields some 300,000 clones, of which roughly 80% are seen a single time; approximately 2% belongs to the top ten. As to treatment: around 19 received Ad26.COV2.S at low or high dose, single or two shots; about five received placebo; per-sample allocation not given. Day 63 after the first injection of vaccine or placebo was the sampling time. The source material was peripheral blood, sampled in a trial of Ad26.COV2.S vaccine versus placebo. These TCRs come from a person aged 18-60 years who received the Ad26.COV2.S COVID-19 vaccine or a placebo.

This clone was seen only once. J is TRBJ1-3 and V is TRBV19, with unresolved D. The germline V gene encodes CDR1 LNHDA and CDR2 SQIVND (reference sequence). The CDR3 totals 12 residues. The V gene lost 8 bases and the J gene lost 4 bases, with 9 bases spanning the gap. The CDR3 spells CASRSGGNTIYF. The DNA for the CDR3 is TGTGCCAGTCGTTCGGGAGGAAACACCATATATTTT. Looking up the rest from reference TRBV19 and TRBJ1-3 gives the full variable domain: DGGITQSPKYLFRKEGQNVTLSCEQNLNHDAMYWYRQDPGQGLRLIYYSQIVNDFQKGDIAEGYSVSREKKESFPLTVTSAQKNPTAFYLCASRSGGNTIYFGEGSWLTVV.

The chain is built from TRBV7-9 and TRBJ2-6, with 10 bases identical to TRBD1. Germline CDR1 is SEHNR and CDR2 is FQNEAQ (reference sequence). V dropped 1 base and J dropped 4; count of bases not matched to a gene: 10. The CDR3 spans 19 residues. The CDR3 region is CASSLGGTGVSYGANVLTF. Written as DNA, the CDR3 is TGTGCCAGCAGCTTAGGGGGGACAGGGGTGTCTTACGGGGCCAACGTCCTGACTTTC.

The chain links TRBV5-1 to TRBJ2-5; D ambiguous. The CDR3 has 15 amino acids. The V end was cut by 0 bases, the J end by 5 bases, with 14 bases between. Germline loops: CDR1 SGHRS, CDR2 YFSETQ. The CDR3 sequence is CASSLGPTVWETQYF. DNA for the CDR3: TGCGCCAGCAGCTTGGGCCCAACGGTATGGGAGACCCAGTACTTC. The full variable domain, in which reference TRBV5-1 and TRBJ2-5 provide the parts outside the CDR3, is KAGVTQTPRYLIKTRGQQVTLSCSPISGHRSVSWYQQTPGQGLQFLFEYFSETQRNKGNFPGRFSGRQFSNSRSEMNVSTLELGDSALYLCASSLGPTVWETQYFGPGTRLLVL.

CDR3 region: CASSTGDRALGPQHF. The CDR3 bases are TGTGCCAGTAGTACCGGGGACAGGGCGTTGGGGCCCCAGCATTTT. The chain uses TRBV19 and TRBJ1-5; 9 nucleotides line up with TRBD1. CDR3 length: 15 amino acids. J was trimmed by 9 bases and V by 4 bases; bases with no gene match: 10. CDR1 LNHDA and CDR2 SQIVND come from the germline V gene (reference sequence).

The rearrangement links TRBV2 to TRBJ2-3, with TRBD1 as a possible D gene (6 bases). V dropped 7 bases and J dropped 2 bases, with 16 bases sitting between them. The length of the CDR3 is 15 residues. The germline V gene has CDR1 SNHLY and CDR2 FYNNEI. CDR3 coding DNA: TGTGCCAGCACTCCCCGGACAGTTTCCACAGATACGCAGTATTTT. Translation gives CASTPRTVSTDTQYF.

This chain joins TRBV27 and TRBJ2-5, with TRBD2 matching 9 bases. Unmatched junction bases numbered 10, after V lost 3 bases and J lost 8 bases. Per the germline V gene, CDR1 is MNHEY and CDR2 is SMNVEV (reference sequence). The CDR3 consists of 15 residues. In DNA, the CDR3 is TGTGCCAGCAGTTTTGGTAGCGGGGGCGGGGGTACCCAGTACTTC. This sequence encodes CASSFGSGGGGTQYF.

The chain has TRBV21-1 and TRBJ1-1. TRBV21-1 is noted as a pseudogene. This CDR3 is built from 17 residues. The CDR3 loop reads CASSKVGRVDGGTEAFF. The CDR3 nucleotides are TGTGCCAGCAGCAAAGTAGGGAGGGTTGATGGAGGCACTGAAGCTTTCTTT.

The chain combines TRBV2 with TRBJ2-3; 12 bases line up with TRBD2. V gave up 3 bases and J gave up 0 bases; unmatched junction bases: 7. The CDR3 loop spans 18 amino acids. Looked up from germline, CDR1 is SNHLY and CDR2 is FYNNEI. The CDR3 nucleotides read TGTGCCAGCAGTGATGGACTAGCGGGGCCTCCTAGCACAGATACGCAGTATTTT. Its translation: CASSDGLAGPPSTDTQYF.

The chain uses TRBV11-3 and TRBJ2-5, with 11 bases that match TRBD2. Germline V gene lookup returns CDR1 SGHNT and CDR2 YENEEA. Unmatched junction bases numbered 6, after V lost 1 base and J lost 5 bases. The CDR3 is 16 residues long. The CDR3 is CASSLVPSGGFETQYF. DNA for the CDR3: TGTGCCAGCAGCTTAGTTCCTAGCGGGGGGTTTGAGACCCAGTACTTC.

The CDR3 nucleotides read TGTGCCAGTAGTGACAGGGACAGGGGATTATCTCAGCCCCAGCATTTT. Translating it yields CASSDRDRGLSQPQHF. The gene calls are TRBV19 and TRBJ1-5; 10 bases are shared with TRBD1. The length of the CDR3 is 16 residues. Losses at the gene ends were 5 bases for V and 6 bases for J; bases not matched to a gene: 10. CDR1 is LNHDA and CDR2 is SQIVND in the germline V gene (reference sequence).

The rearrangement links TRBV12-5 to TRBJ1-1; 7 nucleotides align to TRBD1. Germline values: CDR1 LGHNT, CDR2 FRNRAP. The CDR3 contains 16 residues. The junction had 13 bases not matched to a gene; V was cut back by 7 bases and J by 2 bases. In DNA, the CDR3 is TGTGCTAGTGTTCTCAACCCGGGACAGTTCAACACTGAAGCTTTCTTT. This gives the protein CASVLNPGQFNTEAFF.

As DNA, the CDR3 is TGTGCCAGCTCACCAATTAAACCCTCCGGGGAGCTGTTTTTT. It is translated as CASSPIKPSGELFF. V and J are TRBV18 and TRBJ2-2; D is ambiguous. Trimming removed 2 bases from V and 6 bases from J, with 10 bases in between. The CDR3 extends over 14 amino acids. Germline CDR1 is KGHSH and CDR2 is LQKENI.

This clone was seen more than once but under ten times. This chain joins TRBV6-6 and TRBJ2-7; D may be TRBD2 (6 bases). With 4 bases removed from V and 5 bases from J, the gap between germline ends came to 21 bases. The CDR3 spans 16 residues. From germline, CDR1 is MNHNY and CDR2 SVGAGI (reference sequence). This CDR3 is CASSSSFEGGGNEQYF. In nucleotides, the CDR3 is TGTGCCAGCAGTTCCTCTTTTGAGGGTGGGGGGAACGAGCAGTACTTC.

The rearrangement uses TRBV5-1 and TRBJ1-2; 8 nucleotides line up with TRBD1. In germline, CDR1 is SGHRS, CDR2 YFSETQ. This CDR3 contains 13 residues. J was trimmed by 3 bases and V by 4 bases; bases with no gene match: 2. This CDR3 is CASSAGGYYGYTF. The CDR3 DNA reads TGCGCCAGCAGCGCAGGGGGCTACTATGGCTACACCTTC. The full variable domain, completed using reference TRBV5-1 and TRBJ1-2, is KAGVTQTPRYLIKTRGQQVTLSCSPISGHRSVSWYQQTPGQGLQFLFEYFSETQRNKGNFPGRFSGRQFSNSRSEMNVSTLELGDSALYLCASSAGGYYGYTFGSGTRLTVV.

The chain is built from TRBV11-3 and TRBJ2-1; TRBD2 is a possible D gene (6 bases). V lost 7 bases and J 0 bases, leaving 13 bases between the germline ends. Germline CDR1 SGHNT, CDR2 YENEEA. The CDR3 covers 15 residues. CDR3 sequence reads: CASNPLGGSYNEQFF. CDR3 in DNA: TGTGCCAGCAATCCCCTCGGGGGCTCCTACAATGAGCAGTTCTTC.

The chain uses TRBV4-1 and TRBJ2-6, with D unclear. V gave up 4 bases and J gave up 0 bases, with 13 bases separating them. This CDR3 has 17 amino acids. CDR1 is MGHRA, CDR2 YSYEKL, per germline. CDR3 nucleotides: TGCGCCAGCAGCCGAATGGACGGGCGCTCTGGGGCCAACGTCCTGACTTTC. It translates to CASSRMDGRSGANVLTF.

This clone was counted a few times. The chain is built from TRBV9 and TRBJ1-6; D gene ambiguous. The CDR3 runs to 15 residues. Germline CDR1 is SGDLS and CDR2 is YYNGEE. Deletions cut 0 bases from V and 9 bases from J, with 13 bases between. DNA for the CDR3: TGTGCCAGCAGCGTAGCGGCAAGTTCTACTTCACCCCTCCACTTT. It translates to CASSVAASSTSPLHF. Filled out from reference TRBV9 and TRBJ1-6, the complete variable domain reads DSGVTQTPKHLITATGQRVTLRCSPRSGDLSVYWYQQSLDQGLQFLIQYYNGEERAKGNILERFSAQQFPDLHSELNLSSLELGDSALYFCASSVAASSTSPLHFGNGTRLTVT.

The V and J genes are TRBV19 and TRBJ1-5; D might be TRBD1 (5 bases). Germline assignment: CDR1 LNHDA and CDR2 SQIVND (reference sequence). CDR3 length equals 12 residues. V was trimmed by 5 bases and J by 7 bases, leaving 9 bases between them. CDR3 in amino acids: CASSVGGQPQHF. CDR3 coding DNA: TGTGCCAGTAGTGTTGGGGGGCAGCCCCAGCATTTT.

The genes are TRBV4-1 and TRBJ1-1; D gene ambiguous. In germline, CDR1 is MGHRA, CDR2 YSYEKL. Trimming shortened V by 1 base and J by 5 bases, and 17 bases separated the two germline ends. The CDR3 is made up of 16 amino acids. The CDR3 here is CASSQGAYNMGTEAFF. The CDR3, as DNA: TGCGCCAGCAGCCAAGGAGCATACAACATGGGGACTGAAGCTTTCTTT.

This clone was seen a single time. This chain uses TRBV21-1 with TRBJ2-1. TRBV21-1 is deemed a pseudogene. The CDR3 length is 16 residues. Here the CDR3 reads CASSIPRWPHYNEQFF. The CDR3 DNA sequence: TGTGCCAGCAGCATCCCCCGGTGGCCCCACTACAATGAGCAGTTCTTC.

V usage is TRBV13 and J usage is TRBJ2-1; D gene ambiguous. The CDR3 is 16 residues long. Between the trimmed V and J ends, which lost 0 bases and 3 bases, there was a span of 12 bases. From germline, CDR1 is PRHDT and CDR2 FYEKMQ (reference sequence). Here the CDR3 reads CASSLGPAADYNEQFF. The CDR3 nucleotides are TGTGCCAGCAGCTTAGGCCCGGCGGCGGACTACAATGAGCAGTTCTTC.

The chain carries TRBV27 and TRBJ1-6; D call uncertain. CDR1 MNHEY and CDR2 SMNVEV come from the germline V gene (reference sequence). V was pared by 4 bases and J by 5 bases, with 6 bases between. This CDR3 region has 13 residues. CDR3 sequence (DNA): TGTGCCAGCAGTTCCAGTAATAATTCACCCCTCCACTTT. It encodes CASSSSNNSPLHF.

The rearrangement joins TRBV18 to TRBJ1-2; no clear D gene. Germline-derived CDR1 and CDR2 are KGHSH and LQKENI. CDR3 length: 17 residues. V was clipped by 0 bases and J by 0 bases, with 14 bases between them. CDR3 coding DNA: TGTGCCAGCTCACCACCACAACGGTGGGGAGCTAACTATGGCTACACCTTC. Translating gives CASSPPQRWGANYGYTF.

About this clone itself: Within the sample, other DNA sequences also encode this same CDR3. This rearrangement joins TRBV30 to TRBJ1-1; D not resolved. CDR3 size: 14 residues. Germline CDR1 GTSNPN, CDR2 SVGIG (reference sequence). V lost 0 bases to trimming and J lost 0 bases, with 8 bases between them. CDR3 loop: CAWSVGRMNTEAFF. CDR3 in DNA: TGTGCCTGGAGTGTTGGACGGATGAACACTGAAGCTTTCTTT.